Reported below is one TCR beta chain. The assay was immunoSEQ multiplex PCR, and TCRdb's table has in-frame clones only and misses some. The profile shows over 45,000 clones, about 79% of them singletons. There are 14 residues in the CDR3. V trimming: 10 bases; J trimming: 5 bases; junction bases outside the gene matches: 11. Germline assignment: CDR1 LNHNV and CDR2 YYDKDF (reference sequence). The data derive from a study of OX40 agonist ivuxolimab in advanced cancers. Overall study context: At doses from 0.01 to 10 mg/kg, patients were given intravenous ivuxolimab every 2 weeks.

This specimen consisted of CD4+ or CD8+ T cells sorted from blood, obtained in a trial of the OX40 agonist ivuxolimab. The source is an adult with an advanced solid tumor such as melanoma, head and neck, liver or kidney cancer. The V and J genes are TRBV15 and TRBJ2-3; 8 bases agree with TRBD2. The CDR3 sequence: CASASGPYRDTQYF. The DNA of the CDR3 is TGTGCCAGCGCTAGCGGGCCCTACAGAGATACGCAGTATTTT.